Listed here are 25 T cell receptor beta chains from one sample, sequenced in a study of response to subunit inactivated influenza vaccine. One entry per CDR3 protein results from TCRdb running MiXCR on the RT-PCR reads. The table lists 650,000 to 800,000 distinct CDR3 sequences, approximately 15% of them singletons. The material sequenced was PBMCs from blood, taken less than 15 days before vaccination. All receptors come from a man between 50 and 59 years old who received an inactivated influenza vaccine.

This clonotype was seen a handful of times. The chain links TRBV7-9 to TRBJ1-3; possibly TRBD1 for D (5 bases). Germline assignment: CDR1 SEHNR and CDR2 FQNEAQ (reference sequence). Trimming cost V 5 bases and J 0 bases, with 17 bases left between them. The CDR3 has 17 amino acids. CDR3 sequence (DNA): TGTGCCAGCAGCCATAGACCGGGACGGATCTCTGGAAACACCATATATTTT. Its translation is CASSHRPGRISGNTIYF.

With regard to this clonotype: A much larger clone differs by one base, so this may be a read error. The chain joins TRBV3-1 to TRBJ2-1; possibly TRBD2 for D (6 bases). CDR1 is LGHDT and CDR2 is YNNKEL in the germline V gene (reference sequence). This CDR3 contains 16 residues. CDR3 in amino acids: CASIQEGAGPYNEQFF. Written as DNA, the CDR3 is TGTGCCAGCATCCAAGAGGGAGCGGGCCCGTACAATGAGCAGTTCTTC.

As concerns this clonotype: The junction shows a germline mismatch at one end, possibly a read error. This chain joins TRBV20-1 and TRBJ2-5; 10 positions agree with TRBD2. The CDR3 totals 14 residues. Germline V CDR1 and CDR2: DFQATT, SNEGSKA (reference sequence). The CDR3 here is CSDRLAGPQETQYF. The CDR3 bases are TGCAGTGATAGACTAGCGGGCCCTCAAGAGACCCAGTACTTC.

The rearrangement uses TRBV28 and TRBJ2-7; D remains unclear. The germline V gene encodes CDR1 MDHEN and CDR2 SYDVKM. V lost 2 bases and J 4 bases, leaving 12 bases between the germline ends. The CDR3 has 14 amino acids. The DNA for the CDR3 is TGTGCCAGCAGTTTACAAAGGAGTTTATACGAGCAGTACTTC. This codes for CASSLQRSLYEQYF.

This clonotype was counted at least ten times. This chain uses TRBV29-1 with TRBJ2-1; 16 nucleotides line up with TRBD2. V lost 4 bases to trimming and J lost 3 bases; unmatched junction nucleotides: 3. Germline loops: CDR1 SQVTM, CDR2 ANQGSEA. The CDR3 consists of 16 residues. The CDR3 DNA reads as TGCAGCGTTGGGGGACTAGCGGGGGGGCTCTACAATGAGCAGTTCTTC. It yields the protein CSVGGLAGGLYNEQFF.

This clonotype was seen ten or more times. The chain carries TRBV9 and TRBJ2-2; D may match TRBD1 or TRBD2 (6 bases each). The V gene lost 2 bases and the J gene lost 4 bases, with 9 bases spanning the gap. Germline V gene lookup returns CDR1 SGDLS and CDR2 YYNGEE. The CDR3 is 14 amino acids. In DNA form, the CDR3 reads TGTGCCAGCAGCGTGTCGGGGGCCACCGGGGAGCTGTTTTTT. Amino acids: CASSVSGATGELFF.

About this clonotype: This may arise from a read error, as a much more abundant clone is one base away. V gene TRBV15 combines with J gene TRBJ2-1; D gene ambiguous. Looked up from germline, CDR1 is LNHNV and CDR2 is YYDKDF (reference sequence). The length of the CDR3 is 15 residues. In DNA, the CDR3 is TGTGCCACCAGCAGAGATGTTGGGTTCTACAATGAGCAGATCTTC. Protein sequence: CATSRDVGFYNEQIF.

The chain carries TRBV24-1 and TRBJ2-6; D not resolved. The CDR3 covers 12 residues. The ends were cut back, 4 bases at V and 8 bases at J, with 5 bases in the middle. Germline lookup yields CDR1 KGHDR and CDR2 SFDVKD. For the CDR3, the DNA is TGTGCCACCAGTGAAACGTCCAACGTCCTGACTTTC. Amino acid sequence: CATSETSNVLTF.

Ten or more counts support this clonotype. The chain employs TRBV20-1 and TRBJ2-7; 10 bases align to TRBD2. Trimming removed 5 bases from V and 4 bases from J; junction bases left unmatched: 8. Germline CDR1 is DFQATT and CDR2 is SNEGSKA (reference sequence). The CDR3 extends over 14 amino acids. The CDR3 reads CSADPQRGGYEQYF. CDR3 DNA: TGCAGTGCTGACCCCCAGCGGGGGGGGTACGAGCAGTACTTC.

In this sample, this clonotype turned up a few times. This chain links TRBV12-3 or TRBV12-4 with TRBJ1-5; 7 bases agree with TRBD1. V shed 5 bases, J shed 2 bases, and the junction held 6 bases outside the gene matches. CDR3 size: 15 residues. The CDR3 sequence is CASSRQGLRNQPQHF. CDR3 DNA sequence: TGTGCCAGCAGTCGACAGGGTCTGCGCAATCAGCCCCAGCATTTT.

This sequence joins TRBV7-6 and TRBJ2-7; 7 bases map to TRBD1. CDR3 length: 15 amino acids. V was pared by 5 bases and J by 4 bases, with 11 bases of the junction left unmatched. Germline CDR1 is SGHVS and CDR2 is FNYEAQ. CDR3 DNA: TGTGCCAGCAGCCTGGGGACAGCTCATCCTTACGAGCAGTACTTC. Its translation is CASSLGTAHPYEQYF.

This chain links TRBV5-5 with TRBJ2-1; D is unresolved. The germline V and J ends were trimmed by 3 bases and 2 bases, with 12 bases remaining between them. The CDR3 loop spans 15 amino acids. The germline V gene has CDR1 SGHKS and CDR2 YYEKEE (reference sequence). CDR3 in DNA: TGTGCCAGCAGCTCCAATATCTTTCCCTACAATGAGCAGTTCTTC. Translated, it gives CASSSNIFPYNEQFF.

This clonotype was counted between two and nine times. The chain carries TRBV12-3 or TRBV12-4 and TRBJ2-5; 9 bases are shared with TRBD1. V was pared by 5 bases and J by 5 bases, with 3 bases of the junction left unmatched. This CDR3 contains 13 residues. CDR3 DNA: TGTGCCAGCAGTGGACAGGGGTGGGAGACCCAGTACTTC. This encodes CASSGQGWETQYF.

V is TRBV6-5 and J is TRBJ2-4; 7 bases are a match to TRBD2. Germline CDR1 and CDR2: MNHEY and SVGAGI. J gave up 3 bases and V 2 bases, and 10 bases lay outside the gene matches. The CDR3 length is 17 residues. CDR3 amino acids: CASSYPRPGGGKNIQYF. Written as DNA, the CDR3 is TGTGCCAGCAGTTACCCCCGGCCGGGAGGAGGCAAAAACATTCAGTACTTC.

This clonotype was counted many times. For the CDR3, the DNA is TGTGCCAGCAGCACGTATTGGGTTAGCGGGAGGGCCTACAATGAGCAGTTCTTC. Translating gives CASSTYWVSGRAYNEQFF. The rearrangement joins TRBV28 to TRBJ2-1; 11 bases are shared with TRBD2. The germline V gene has CDR1 MDHEN and CDR2 SYDVKM. The junction had 12 bases not matched to a gene; V was cut back by 6 bases and J by 2 bases. This CDR3 spans 18 amino acids.

This clonotype has more than one count but fewer than ten. The chain combines TRBV6-2 or TRBV6-3 with TRBJ2-2, with a possible D match to TRBD1 (6 bases). Between the trimmed V and J ends, which lost 6 bases and 1 base, there was a span of 15 bases. Germline CDR1 is MNHEY and CDR2 is SVGEGT. This CDR3 has 16 amino acids. CDR3 sequence (DNA): TGTGCCAGCAGGGCCTTTGGGGGACAGAACACCGGGGAGCTGTTTTTT. It translates to CASRAFGGQNTGELFF.

This rearrangement joins TRBV10-3 to TRBJ1-6; TRBD1 might be the D (5 bases). This CDR3 comprises 16 residues. Trimming cost V 0 bases and J 7 bases, with 13 bases left between them. From germline, CDR1 is ENHRY and CDR2 SYGVKD. The DNA for the CDR3 is TGTGCCATCAGTGAGTCCCGTCGGGACGGAAATTCACCCCTCCACTTT. This gives the protein CAISESRRDGNSPLHF.

This clonotype was recorded many times. This sequence joins TRBV29-1 and TRBJ1-2; D may be TRBD1 (5 bases). The CDR3 totals 11 residues. V was pared by 4 bases and J by 3 bases, with 6 bases between. The germline CDR1 and CDR2 sequences are SQVTM and ANQGSEA. CDR3 sequence (DNA): TGCAGCGTTGGGGGGGACTATGGCTACACCTTC. Translating it yields CSVGGDYGYTF. Looking up the rest from reference TRBV29-1 and TRBJ1-2 gives the full variable domain: SAVISQKPSRDICQRGTSLTIQCQVDSQVTMMFWYRQQPGQSLTLIATANQGSEATYESGFVIDKFPISRPNLTFSTLTVSNMSPEDSSIYLCSVGGDYGYTFGSGTRLTVV.

This clonotype was counted many times. The chain combines TRBV5-1 with TRBJ2-5; 9 positions agree with TRBD2. There are 14 residues in the CDR3. CDR1 SGHRS and CDR2 YFSETQ come from the germline V gene. V shed 3 bases, J shed 2 bases, and the junction held 2 bases outside the gene matches. CDR3 nucleotides: TGCGCCAGCAGCTCGCGGGGGGGACAAGAGACCCAGTACTTC. This codes for CASSSRGGQETQYF.

The chain joins TRBV5-1 to TRBJ1-2; no clear D. Germline-derived CDR1 and CDR2 are SGHRS and YFSETQ. CDR3 length equals 14 residues. The V gene lost 2 bases and the J gene lost 3 bases, with 11 bases spanning the gap. The CDR3 is CASSLYGVDYGYTF. The CDR3 DNA follows: TGCGCCAGCAGCTTATACGGAGTTGACTATGGCTACACCTTC.

V and J are TRBV12-3 or TRBV12-4 and TRBJ2-2; D is perhaps TRBD1 (6 bases). The CDR3 covers 14 residues. Trimming stripped 3 bases from V and 4 bases from J, with 9 bases between. The CDR3 region is CASSFTGSTGELFF. As DNA, the CDR3 is TGTGCCAGCAGTTTTACAGGGTCCACCGGGGAGCTGTTTTTT.

CDR3 sequence reads: CATSRDRQTQYF. The CDR3 DNA is TGTGCCACCAGCAGAGATCGTCAGACCCAGTACTTC. The V and J genes are TRBV15 and TRBJ2-5; no definite D call. Per the germline V gene, CDR1 is LNHNV and CDR2 is YYDKDF (reference sequence). CDR3 size: 12 residues. Trimming left V 0 bases short and J 6 bases short, with 5 bases between.

The chain uses TRBV9 and TRBJ2-3; weak D call: TRBD2 (5 bases). The CDR3 runs 15 residues. CDR1 and CDR2 (germline): SGDLS, YYNGEE. V lost 3 bases and J 2 bases, leaving 13 bases between the germline ends. The CDR3 loop is CASSEASFLTDTQYF. The CDR3 region has the DNA TGTGCCAGCAGCGAGGCTAGCTTCCTCACAGATACGCAGTATTTT.

The chain carries TRBV30 and TRBJ2-4; TRBD2 matches at 7 bases. J gave up 1 base and V 0 bases, and 0 bases lay outside the gene matches. Germline lookup yields CDR1 GTSNPN and CDR2 SVGIG (reference sequence). The CDR3 loop spans 14 amino acids. The CDR3 bases are TGTGCCTGGAGTGTCGGGGGGGCCAAAAACATTCAGTACTTC. It codes for CAWSVGGAKNIQYF. The complete variable domain, with remaining parts taken from reference TRBV30 and TRBJ2-4, reads SQTIHQWPATLVQPVGSPLSLECTVEGTSNPNLYWYRQAAGRGLQLLFYSVGIGQISSEVPQNLSASRPQDRQFILSSKKLLLSDSGFYLCAWSVGGAKNIQYFGAGTRLSVL.

This clonotype has more than one count but fewer than ten. This chain links TRBV20-1 with TRBJ1-1, with TRBD1 matching 10 bases. The CDR3 has 14 amino acids. CDR1 is DFQATT, CDR2 SNEGSKA, per germline (reference sequence). V was pared by 6 bases and J by 4 bases, with 8 bases of the junction left unmatched. In nucleotides, the CDR3 is TGCAGTGCCCTGACCGGGACAGGGGTCACTGAAGCTTTCTTT. Its translation is CSALTGTGVTEAFF.